The rows below give T cell receptor beta chains drawn from one sample of a study of shared clonotypes between healthy human individuals. The data were produced by immunoSEQ multiplex PCR, yet TCRdb's version contains in-frame clones alone and is incomplete. The sample comprises around 620,000 clones, 85% to 95% of which are singletons, and about 0.11% rests with the top ten. Source material: naive CD8+ T cells sorted from blood. Receptors originate from a woman younger than 45 in good health. Each CDR3 is given with its conserved first and last residue.

j_call v_call cdr3_aa
TRBJ2-2 TRBV5-8 CASSSWVAGVTGELFF
TRBJ2-7 TRBV27 CASSVLTGQGLFYEQYF
TRBJ2-7 TRBV5-6 CASSLWGGGAYEQYF
TRBJ2-7 TRBV6-5 CASRERTAPTYEQYF
TRBJ2-7 TRBV27 CASRPHSGVYEQYF
TRBJ2-4 TRBV2 CASMATSGSWDIQYF
TRBJ2-7 TRBV5-6 CASSLTNRGDEQYF
TRBJ2-7 TRBV27 CASSAGQGGYEQYF
TRBJ2-2 TRBV27 CASTPAGTSNTGELFF
TRBJ2-5 TRBV13 CASSETNNRGQETQYF
TRBJ2-7 TRBV7-2 CASSLDRGGSLYYEQYF
TRBJ2-7 TRBV5-6 CASSLIEAEQYF
TRBJ2-3 TRBV28 CASSPPDRGRVQYF
TRBJ1-2 TRBV6-5 CASSYGEGLWGYTF
TRBJ2-6 TRBV2 CASSEASAGANVLTF
TRBJ1-4 TRBV25-1 CASHDSGGEKLFF
TRBJ1-2 TRBV4-1 CASSQEGPGGYNYGYTF